This note documents a single T cell receptor (beta chain) sequence. The antigen is undetermined. Germline V gene sequence: CDR1 SNHLY, CDR2 FYNNEI. The CDR3 covers 13 residues. V was trimmed by 5 bases and J by 4 bases, leaving 9 bases between them. This specimen belongs to a study of T-cell memory formation after mild COVID-19. Regarding the study as a whole: Clones that contracted from day 15 to 85 were balanced CD4/CD8, while later expanders leaned CD4+. Some clones that responded turned up in pre-infection memory, which suggests that cross-reactive memory joined in. The study found contracting CD4+ clones mainly in CM and EM and contracting CD8+ clones in EMRA.

MiXCR was run by TCRdb on the 5' RACE reads, yielding one entry per CDR3 protein. The table lists about 350,000 distinct CDR3 sequences, roughly 15% of them singletons. The chain employs TRBV2 and TRBJ1-5; weak D call: TRBD1 (5 bases). Material: PBMCs or a T cell subset sorted from them (not recorded which). This TCR was sampled from a man between 18 and 35 years old who had mild COVID-19 (a few samples of this study predate the infection). Cell type and time point are not known. In DNA form, the CDR3 reads TGTGCCAGCAGTCATCCAGGGAATCAGCCCCAGCATTTT. It translates to CASSHPGNQPQHF. Combining the CDR3 with reference TRBV2 and TRBJ1-5 gives the whole variable domain EPEVTQTPSHQVTQMGQEVILRCVPISNHLYFYWYRQILGQKVEFLVSFYNNEISEKSEIFDDQFSVERPDGSNFTLKIRSTKLEDSAMYFCASSHPGNQPQHFGDGTRLSIL.